This T cell receptor (beta chain) was found in a study of cytomegalovirus exposure and HLA in healthy donors. Study-level points and caveats: In an earlier analysis, about 90% or about 30%: the productive usage of most TCR beta V segments. Both high specificity and high sensitivity reportedly marked the classifier's diagnosis of cytomegalovirus status. Follow-up analysis seemed to connect common viral pathogens with several of the most significant clusters identified.

The PCR used 60 Vbeta and 13 Jbeta primers. Sequenced by immunoSEQ multiplex PCR; TCRdb stores in-frame clones only, minus some. The sample contains about 42,000 clones, around half of which appear only once. With respect to this clone: Its antigen is unidentified.

Donors showed nominal health when sampled, although they likely had unrecorded immune exposures. This receptor was obtained from a human donor in good health. The sequenced sample was PBMCs.

In nucleotides, the CDR3 is TGTGCCAGCAGCGCGTCAACAGGGGGGAACACTGAAGCTTTCTTT. This sequence encodes CASSASTGGNTEAFF. V and J are TRBV7-2 and TRBJ1-1; 8 positions agree with TRBD1. V lost 5 bases and J lost 1; bases outside the gene matches: 6. Germline V gives CDR1 SGHTA, CDR2 FQGNSA. The CDR3 has 15 residues.